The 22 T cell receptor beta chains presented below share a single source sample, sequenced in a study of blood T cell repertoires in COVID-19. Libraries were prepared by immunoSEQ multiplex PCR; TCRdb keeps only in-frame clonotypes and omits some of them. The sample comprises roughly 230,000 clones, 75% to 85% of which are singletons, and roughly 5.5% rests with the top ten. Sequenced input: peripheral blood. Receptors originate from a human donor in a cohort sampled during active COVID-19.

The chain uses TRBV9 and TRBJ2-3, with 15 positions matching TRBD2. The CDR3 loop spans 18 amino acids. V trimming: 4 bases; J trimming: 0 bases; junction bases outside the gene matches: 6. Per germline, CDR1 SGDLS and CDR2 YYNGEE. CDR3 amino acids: CASSPGTSGGFSTDTQYF. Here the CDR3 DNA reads TGTGCCAGCAGCCCGGGGACTAGCGGGGGGTTTAGCACAGATACGCAGTATTTT.

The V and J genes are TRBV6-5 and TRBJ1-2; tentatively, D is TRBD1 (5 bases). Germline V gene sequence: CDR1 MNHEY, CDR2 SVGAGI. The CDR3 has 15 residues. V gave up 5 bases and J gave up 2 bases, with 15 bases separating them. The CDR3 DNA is TGTGCCAGCAGTACCCGACAGACGACAAACTATGGCTACACCTTC. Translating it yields CASSTRQTTNYGYTF.

CDR3 sequence (DNA): TGTGCCAGCACCGTAGCGTATCTGGGACAGATGGGGTTCTTC. Protein product: CASTVAYLGQMGFF. V and J are TRBV7-9 and TRBJ2-1, with 7 bases identical to TRBD1. Germline loops: CDR1 SEHNR, CDR2 FQNEAQ (reference sequence). This CDR3 has 14 amino acids. V lost 7 bases and J lost 15; bases outside the gene matches: 18.

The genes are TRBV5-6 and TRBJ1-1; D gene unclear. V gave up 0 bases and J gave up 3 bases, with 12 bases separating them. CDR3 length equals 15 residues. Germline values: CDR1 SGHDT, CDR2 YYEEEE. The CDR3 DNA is TGTGCCAGCAGCTTGGACCCGGGAAGGGACACTGAAGCTTTCTTT. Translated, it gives CASSLDPGRDTEAFF.

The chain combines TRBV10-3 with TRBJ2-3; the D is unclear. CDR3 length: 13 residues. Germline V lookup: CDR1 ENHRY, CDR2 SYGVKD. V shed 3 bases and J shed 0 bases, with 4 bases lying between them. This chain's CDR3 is CAISDPSTDTQYF. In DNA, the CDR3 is TGTGCCATCAGTGACCCGAGCACAGATACGCAGTATTTT.

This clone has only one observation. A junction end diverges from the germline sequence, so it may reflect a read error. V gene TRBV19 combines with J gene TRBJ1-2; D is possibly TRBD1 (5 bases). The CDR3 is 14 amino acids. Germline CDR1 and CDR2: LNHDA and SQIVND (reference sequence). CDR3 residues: CASSLDSSYYGYTF. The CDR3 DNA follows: TGTGCCAGTAGTTTAGACAGTAGCTACTATGGCTACACCTTC. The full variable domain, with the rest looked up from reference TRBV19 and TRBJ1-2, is DGGITQSPKYLFRKEGQNVTLSCEQNLNHDAMYWYRQDPGQGLRLIYYSQIVNDFQKGDIAEGYSVSREKKESFPLTVTSAQKNPTAFYLCASSLDSSYYGYTFGSGTRLTVV.

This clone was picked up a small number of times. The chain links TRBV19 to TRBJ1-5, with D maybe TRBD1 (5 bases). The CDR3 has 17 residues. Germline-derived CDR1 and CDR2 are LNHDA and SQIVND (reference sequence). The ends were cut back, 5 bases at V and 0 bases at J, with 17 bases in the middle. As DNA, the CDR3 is TGTGCCAGTAGTCTTGAACCGGACACCTATAGCAATCAGCCCCAGCATTTT. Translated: CASSLEPDTYSNQPQHF.

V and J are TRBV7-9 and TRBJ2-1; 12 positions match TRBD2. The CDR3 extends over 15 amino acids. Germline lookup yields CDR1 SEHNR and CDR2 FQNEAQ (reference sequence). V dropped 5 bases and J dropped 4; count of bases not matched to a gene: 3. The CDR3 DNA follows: TGTGCCAGCAGCGGGACTAGCGGGCCGTACAATGAGCAGTTCTTC. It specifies CASSGTSGPYNEQFF. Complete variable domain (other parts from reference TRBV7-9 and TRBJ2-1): DTGVSQNPRHKITKRGQNVTFRCDPISEHNRLYWYRQTLGQGPEFLTYFQNEAQLEKSRLLSDRFSAERPKGSFSTLEIQRTEQGDSAMYLCASSGTSGPYNEQFFGPGTRLTVL.

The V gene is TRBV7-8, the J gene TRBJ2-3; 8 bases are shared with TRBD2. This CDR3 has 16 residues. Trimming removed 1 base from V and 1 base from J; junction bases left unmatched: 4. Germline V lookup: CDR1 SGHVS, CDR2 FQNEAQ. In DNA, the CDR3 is TGTGCCAGCAGCTTAGGTAATAGCGGGGGCACAGATACGCAGTATTTT. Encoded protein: CASSLGNSGGTDTQYF.

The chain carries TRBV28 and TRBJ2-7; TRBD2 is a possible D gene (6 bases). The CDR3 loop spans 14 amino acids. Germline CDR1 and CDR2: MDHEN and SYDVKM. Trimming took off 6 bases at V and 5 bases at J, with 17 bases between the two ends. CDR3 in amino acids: CASSTPGLPDEQYF. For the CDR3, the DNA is TGTGCCAGCAGCACCCCGGGACTGCCTGACGAGCAGTACTTC.

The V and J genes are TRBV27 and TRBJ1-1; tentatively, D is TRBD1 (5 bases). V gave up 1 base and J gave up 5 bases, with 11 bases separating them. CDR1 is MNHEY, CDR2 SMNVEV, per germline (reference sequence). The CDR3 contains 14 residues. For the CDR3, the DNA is TGTGCCAGCAGTTTATTCGCCAGGGATACTGAAGCTTTCTTT. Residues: CASSLFARDTEAFF.

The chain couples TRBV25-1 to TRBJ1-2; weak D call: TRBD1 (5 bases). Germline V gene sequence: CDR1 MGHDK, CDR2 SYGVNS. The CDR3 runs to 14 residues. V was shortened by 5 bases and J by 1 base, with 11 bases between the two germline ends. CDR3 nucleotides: TGTGCCAGCAGTCCAGGGTTGGATAACTATGGCTACACCTTC. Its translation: CASSPGLDNYGYTF.

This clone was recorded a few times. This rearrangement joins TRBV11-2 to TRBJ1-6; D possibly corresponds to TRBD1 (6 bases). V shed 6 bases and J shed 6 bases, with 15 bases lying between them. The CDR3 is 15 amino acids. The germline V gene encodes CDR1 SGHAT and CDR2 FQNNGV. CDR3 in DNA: TGTGCCAGCAGAACCCCCGGGACACTTAATTCACCCCTCCACTTT. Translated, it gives CASRTPGTLNSPLHF.

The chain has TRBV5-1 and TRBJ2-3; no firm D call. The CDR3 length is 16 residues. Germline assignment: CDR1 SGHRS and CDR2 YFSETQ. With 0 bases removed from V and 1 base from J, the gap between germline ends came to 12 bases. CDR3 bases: TGCGCCAGCAGCTTGGCTGTTAGTCAAGGCACAGATACGCAGTATTTT. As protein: CASSLAVSQGTDTQYF. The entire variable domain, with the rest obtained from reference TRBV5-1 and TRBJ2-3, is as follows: KAGVTQTPRYLIKTRGQQVTLSCSPISGHRSVSWYQQTPGQGLQFLFEYFSETQRNKGNFPGRFSGRQFSNSRSEMNVSTLELGDSALYLCASSLAVSQGTDTQYFGPGTRLTVL.

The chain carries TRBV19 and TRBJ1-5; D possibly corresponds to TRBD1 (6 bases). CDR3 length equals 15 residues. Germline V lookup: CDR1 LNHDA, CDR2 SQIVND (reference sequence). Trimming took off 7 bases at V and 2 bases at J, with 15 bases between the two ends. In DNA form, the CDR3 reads TGTGCCAGTAACGAACAGGGAGCGGGCAATCAGCCCCAGCATTTT. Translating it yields CASNEQGAGNQPQHF.

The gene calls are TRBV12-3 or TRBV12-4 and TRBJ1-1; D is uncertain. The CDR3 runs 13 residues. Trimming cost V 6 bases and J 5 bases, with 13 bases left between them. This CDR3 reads CASSPLSRTEAFF. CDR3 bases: TGTGCCAGCAGCCCCCTGAGTCGGACTGAAGCTTTCTTT.

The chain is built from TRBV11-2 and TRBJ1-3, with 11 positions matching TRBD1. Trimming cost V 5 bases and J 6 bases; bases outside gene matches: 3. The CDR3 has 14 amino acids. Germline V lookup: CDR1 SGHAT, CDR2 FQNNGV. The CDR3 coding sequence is TGTGCCAGCAGCCGGGACAGGGGGAAAAACACCATATATTTT. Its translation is CASSRDRGKNTIYF.

DNA of the CDR3: TGTGCCAGCAGCGTACAGGGGCGTTCAACTAATGAAAAACTGTTTTTT. It codes for CASSVQGRSTNEKLFF. The V gene is TRBV7-2, the J gene TRBJ1-4; 7 bases match TRBD1. The junction had 6 bases not matched to a gene; V was cut back by 5 bases and J by 0 bases. This CDR3 is 16 amino acids long. CDR1 SGHTA and CDR2 FQGNSA come from the germline V gene.

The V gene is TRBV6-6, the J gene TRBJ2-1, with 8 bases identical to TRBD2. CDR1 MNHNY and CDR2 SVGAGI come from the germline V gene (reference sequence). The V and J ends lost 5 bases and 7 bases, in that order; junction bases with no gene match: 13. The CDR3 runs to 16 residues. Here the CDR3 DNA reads TGTGCCAGCAGTCCAATGCGGGGGGTCGAGGTAAATGAGCAGTTCTTC. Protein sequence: CASSPMRGVEVNEQFF.

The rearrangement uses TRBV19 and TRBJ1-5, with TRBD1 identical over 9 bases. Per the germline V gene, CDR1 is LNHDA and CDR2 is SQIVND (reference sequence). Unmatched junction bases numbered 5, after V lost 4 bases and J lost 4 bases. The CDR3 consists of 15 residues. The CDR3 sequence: CASSTPGTGNQPQHF. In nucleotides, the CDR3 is TGTGCCAGTAGTACCCCCGGGACAGGGAATCAGCCCCAGCATTTT.

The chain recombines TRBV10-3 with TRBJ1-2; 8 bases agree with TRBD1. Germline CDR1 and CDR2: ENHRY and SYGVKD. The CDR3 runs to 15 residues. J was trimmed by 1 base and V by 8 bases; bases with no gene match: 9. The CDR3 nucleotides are TGTGCCATCCCTCAGGGGACAGGAAGTAACTATGGCTACACCTTC. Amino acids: CAIPQGTGSNYGYTF.

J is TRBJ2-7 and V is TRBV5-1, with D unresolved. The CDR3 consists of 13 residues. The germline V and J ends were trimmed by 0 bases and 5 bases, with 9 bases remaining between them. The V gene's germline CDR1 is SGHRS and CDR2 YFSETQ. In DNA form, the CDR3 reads TGCGCCAGCAGCTTGGGCCAAGAGAACGAGCAGTACTTC. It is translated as CASSLGQENEQYF.